Listed below are T cell receptor beta chains from one sample, sequenced in a study of blood T cell repertoires in COVID-19. Assay used: immunoSEQ multiplex PCR; TCRdb lists only in-frame clones, some missing. The sample gives around 130,000 clones, over 75% of which show up once; more than 9% is in the top ten. Sequenced sample: peripheral blood. These receptors were collected from a man in his fifties or sixties with active or convalescent COVID-19. CDR3s leave out the opening cysteine and the closing phenylalanine or tryptophan. The order of the fields is J gene, clone size, V gene, CDR3 protein. A row's size may be missing; if present it is once, few, many or a size class.

J: TRBJ2-3; size: NA; V: TRBV28; CDR3: ASSFLSFSGSLDTQY
J: TRBJ1-4; size: NA; V: TRBV6-5; CDR3: ASSYSARGREKLF
J: TRBJ1-1; size: NA; V: TRBV29-1; CDR3: SARNRVATEAF
J: TRBJ2-7; size: NA; V: TRBV12-1; CDR3: ASSLLAGGPNEQY
J: TRBJ2-2; size: NA; V: TRBV6-5; CDR3: ASTNGELF
J: TRBJ2-7; size: NA; V: TRBV6-1; CDR3: ASSVAGGRMEQY
J: TRBJ2-5; size: NA; V: TRBV14; CDR3: ASSLGLAAMETQY
J: TRBJ2-1; size: NA; V: TRBV28; CDR3: ASSFLGTGDNEQF
J: TRBJ2-7; size: few; V: TRBV10-3; CDR3: AISEHQGSYEQY
J: TRBJ2-2; size: NA; V: TRBV18; CDR3: ASSPLSGTGELF
J: TRBJ1-4; size: NA; V: TRBV5-6; CDR3: ASSPLPATNEKLF
J: TRBJ1-1; size: NA; V: TRBV11-1; CDR3: ASSFRQGRPEAF
J: TRBJ2-1; size: NA; V: TRBV5-1; CDR3: ASSLVSEQF
J: TRBJ1-3; size: NA; V: TRBV7-9; CDR3: ASSLVKGSSGNTIY
J: TRBJ1-2; size: NA; V: TRBV6-5; CDR3: ASSPDRGRGYT
J: TRBJ2-7; size: NA; V: TRBV7-6; CDR3: ASSLGIAGIDEQY
J: TRBJ2-3; size: NA; V: TRBV10-3; CDR3: AIRGLAGGSGTDTQY
J: TRBJ2-7; size: NA; V: TRBV5-6; CDR3: ASSSTLRDYYEQY
J: TRBJ1-1; size: NA; V: TRBV6-5; CDR3: ASTPASGGTEAF
J: TRBJ1-6; size: NA; V: TRBV9; CDR3: ASSAGQGRSPLH
J: TRBJ2-2; size: NA; V: TRBV19; CDR3: ASRNRDREYTGELF
J: TRBJ2-6; size: NA; V: TRBV10-3; CDR3: AISARGREDSGANVLT
J: TRBJ1-6; size: NA; V: TRBV27; CDR3: ASKSTRRTGSVPLH
J: TRBJ2-2; size: NA; V: TRBV24-1; CDR3: ATSVSHTHTGELF
J: TRBJ2-1; size: NA; V: TRBV28; CDR3: ASSLTSGSWYEQF
J: TRBJ2-1; size: NA; V: TRBV12-5; CDR3: ASGLVGGRARNEQF
J: TRBJ1-2; size: NA; V: TRBV27; CDR3: ASSPGTAPSNYGYT
J: TRBJ2-2; size: NA; V: TRBV19; CDR3: ASREQASGELF
J: TRBJ1-1; size: NA; V: TRBV6-5; CDR3: ASSRQGDTEAF
J: TRBJ1-6; size: NA; V: TRBV28; CDR3: ASSSDRGGRNSPLH
J: TRBJ2-7; size: once; V: TRBV5-4; CDR3: ASSLVGGALGEQY
J: TRBJ2-7; size: NA; V: TRBV18; CDR3: ASSPTSGRFYEQY
J: TRBJ1-2; size: NA; V: TRBV7-2; CDR3: ASSLGGNGGYT
J: TRBJ1-4; size: NA; V: TRBV7-2; CDR3: ASSLGLLPKTEKLF
J: TRBJ2-1; size: NA; V: TRBV27; CDR3: ASSPLSTSGGRNEQF
J: TRBJ2-7; size: once; V: TRBV5-1; CDR3: ASSPDSLSYEQY
J: TRBJ2-7; size: NA; V: TRBV9; CDR3: ASSVSTGLAYEQY
J: TRBJ2-1; size: NA; V: TRBV28; CDR3: ASSGASSYNEQF
J: TRBJ1-5; size: NA; V: TRBV7-2; CDR3: ASSLGDRDRGNQPQH
J: TRBJ2-3; size: NA; V: TRBV6-2/TRBV6-3; CDR3: ASSMTGRGIGDTQY
J: TRBJ2-1; size: NA; V: TRBV5-1; CDR3: ASTQGTYNEQF
J: TRBJ2-3; size: NA; V: TRBV19; CDR3: ASSADSWGDTDTQY